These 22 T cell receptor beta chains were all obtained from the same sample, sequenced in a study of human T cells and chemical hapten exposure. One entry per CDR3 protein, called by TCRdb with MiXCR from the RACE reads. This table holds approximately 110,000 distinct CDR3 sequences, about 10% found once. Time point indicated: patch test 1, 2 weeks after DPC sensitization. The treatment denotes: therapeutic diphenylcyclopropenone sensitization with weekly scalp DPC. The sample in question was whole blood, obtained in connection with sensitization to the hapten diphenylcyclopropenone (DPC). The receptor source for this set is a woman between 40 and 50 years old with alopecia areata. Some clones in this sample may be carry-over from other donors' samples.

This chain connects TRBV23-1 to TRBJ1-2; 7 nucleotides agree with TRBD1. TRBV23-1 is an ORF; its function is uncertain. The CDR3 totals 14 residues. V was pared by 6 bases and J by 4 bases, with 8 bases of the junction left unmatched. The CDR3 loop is CASRKSGTVYGYTF. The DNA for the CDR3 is TGCGCCAGCAGGAAATCCGGGACAGTCTATGGCTACACCTTC.

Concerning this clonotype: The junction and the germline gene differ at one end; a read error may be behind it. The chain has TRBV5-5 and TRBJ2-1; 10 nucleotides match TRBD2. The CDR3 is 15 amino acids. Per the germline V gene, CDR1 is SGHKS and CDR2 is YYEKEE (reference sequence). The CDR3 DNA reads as TGTGCCTGCAGCTTGCTAGCGGGAGTGAGGAATGAGCAGTTCTTC. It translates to CACSLLAGVRNEQFF.

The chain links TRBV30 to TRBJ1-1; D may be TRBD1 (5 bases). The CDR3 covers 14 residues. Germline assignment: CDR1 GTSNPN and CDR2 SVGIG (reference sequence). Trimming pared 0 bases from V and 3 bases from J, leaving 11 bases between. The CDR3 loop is CAWSVWGKDTEAFF. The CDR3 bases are TGTGCCTGGAGTGTGTGGGGGAAGGACACTGAAGCTTTCTTT.

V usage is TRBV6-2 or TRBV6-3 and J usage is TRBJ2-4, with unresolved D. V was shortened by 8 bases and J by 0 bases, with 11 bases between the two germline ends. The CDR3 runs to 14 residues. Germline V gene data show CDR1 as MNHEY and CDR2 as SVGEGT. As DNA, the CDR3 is TGTGCCAGCGGGCTCCAGGTAGCCAAAAACATTCAGTACTTC. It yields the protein CASGLQVAKNIQYF.

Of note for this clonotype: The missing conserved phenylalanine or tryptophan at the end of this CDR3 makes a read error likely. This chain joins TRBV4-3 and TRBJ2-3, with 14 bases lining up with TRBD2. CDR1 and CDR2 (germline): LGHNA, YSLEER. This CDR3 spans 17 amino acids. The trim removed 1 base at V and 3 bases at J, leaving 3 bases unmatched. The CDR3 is CASSQGTSGGPTDTQYL. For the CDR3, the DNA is TGCGCCAGCAGCCAAGGGACTAGCGGGGGGCCGACAGATACGCAGTATCTT.

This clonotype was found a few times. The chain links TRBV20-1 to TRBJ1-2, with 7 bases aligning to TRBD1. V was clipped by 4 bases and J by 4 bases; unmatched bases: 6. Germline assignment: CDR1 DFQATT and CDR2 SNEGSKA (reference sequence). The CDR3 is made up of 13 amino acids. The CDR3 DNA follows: TGCAGTGCTAAAGTGACAGGGTTCTATGGCTACACCTTC. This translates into CSAKVTGFYGYTF.

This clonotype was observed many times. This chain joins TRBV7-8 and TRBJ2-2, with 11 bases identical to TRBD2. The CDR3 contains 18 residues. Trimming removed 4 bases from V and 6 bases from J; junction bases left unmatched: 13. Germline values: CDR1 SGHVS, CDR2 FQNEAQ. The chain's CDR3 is CASSSYGTSGAAAGELFF. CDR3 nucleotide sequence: TGTGCCAGCAGCTCCTACGGGACTAGCGGCGCAGCAGCCGGGGAGCTGTTTTTT.

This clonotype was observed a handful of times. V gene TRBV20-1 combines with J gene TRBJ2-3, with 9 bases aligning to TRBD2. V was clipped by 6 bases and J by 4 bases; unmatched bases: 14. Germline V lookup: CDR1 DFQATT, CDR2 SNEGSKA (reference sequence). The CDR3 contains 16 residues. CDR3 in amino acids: CSALPGAGGLSDTQYF. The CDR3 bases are TGCAGTGCCCTACCAGGCGCGGGAGGGTTGTCAGATACGCAGTATTTT.

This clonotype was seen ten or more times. CDR3 in amino acids: CASPRYWAAKNIQYF. CDR3 DNA: TGTGCCAGCCCGAGGTACTGGGCGGCCAAAAACATTCAGTACTTC. V is TRBV12-3 or TRBV12-4 and J is TRBJ2-4; no clear D. The CDR3 covers 15 residues. V gave up 8 bases and J gave up 1 base, with 15 bases separating them.

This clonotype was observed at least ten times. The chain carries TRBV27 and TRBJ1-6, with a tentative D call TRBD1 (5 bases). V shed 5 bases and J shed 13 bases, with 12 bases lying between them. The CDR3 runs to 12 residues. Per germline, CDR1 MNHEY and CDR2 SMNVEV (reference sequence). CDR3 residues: CASSGPGTPLHF. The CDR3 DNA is TGTGCCAGCAGTGGCCCAGGGACGCCCCTCCACTTT.

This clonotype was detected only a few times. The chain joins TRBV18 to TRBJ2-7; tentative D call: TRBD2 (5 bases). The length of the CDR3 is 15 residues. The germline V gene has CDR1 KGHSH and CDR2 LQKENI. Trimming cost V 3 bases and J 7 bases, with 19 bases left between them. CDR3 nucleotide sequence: TGTGCCAGCTCACCTTATTTTCAGGAGGTTAGGGAGCAGTACTTC. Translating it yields CASSPYFQEVREQYF.

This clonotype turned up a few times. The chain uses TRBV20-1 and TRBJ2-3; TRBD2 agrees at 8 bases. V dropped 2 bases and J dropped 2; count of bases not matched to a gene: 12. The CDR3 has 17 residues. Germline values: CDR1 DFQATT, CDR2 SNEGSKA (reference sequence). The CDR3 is CSARPLRSGGFTDTQYF. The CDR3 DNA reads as TGCAGTGCTAGACCACTCCGGTCGGGGGGGTTCACAGATACGCAGTATTTT.

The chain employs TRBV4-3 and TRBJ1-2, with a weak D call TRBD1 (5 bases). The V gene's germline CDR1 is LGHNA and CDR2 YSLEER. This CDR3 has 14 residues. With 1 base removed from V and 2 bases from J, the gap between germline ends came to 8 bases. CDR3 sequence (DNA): TGCGCCAGCAGCCAAGCAGACAGAAACTATGGCTACACCTTC. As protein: CASSQADRNYGYTF.

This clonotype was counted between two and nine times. CDR3 nucleotide sequence: TGCAGTGCTAACGCCGGGACTAGCGGGAACACAGATACGCAGTATTTT. Amino acid sequence: CSANAGTSGNTDTQYF. The chain links TRBV20-1 to TRBJ2-3; 13 bases map to TRBD2. Germline CDR1 is DFQATT and CDR2 is SNEGSKA (reference sequence). V lost 4 bases to trimming and J lost 2 bases; unmatched junction nucleotides: 6. The CDR3 is made up of 16 amino acids.

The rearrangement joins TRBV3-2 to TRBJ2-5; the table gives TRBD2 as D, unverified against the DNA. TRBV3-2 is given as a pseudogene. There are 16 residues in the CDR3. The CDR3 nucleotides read TGTGCCAGCAGCCCTGTAGGGAGCGGGGTCCAAGAGACCCAGTACTTC. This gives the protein CASSPVGSGVQETQYF.

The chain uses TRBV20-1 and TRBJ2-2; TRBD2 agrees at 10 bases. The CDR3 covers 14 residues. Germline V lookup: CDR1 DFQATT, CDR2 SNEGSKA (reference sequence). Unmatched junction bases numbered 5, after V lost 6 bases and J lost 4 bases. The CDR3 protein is CSARGLAFTGELFF. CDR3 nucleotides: TGCAGTGCCAGGGGACTAGCGTTCACCGGGGAGCTGTTTTTT.

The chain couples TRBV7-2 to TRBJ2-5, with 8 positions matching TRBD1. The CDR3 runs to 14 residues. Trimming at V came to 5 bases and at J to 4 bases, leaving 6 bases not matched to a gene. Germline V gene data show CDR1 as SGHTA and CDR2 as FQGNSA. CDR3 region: CASSRQGARETQYF. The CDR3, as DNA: TGTGCCAGCAGCCGGCAGGGGGCTAGAGAGACCCAGTACTTC.

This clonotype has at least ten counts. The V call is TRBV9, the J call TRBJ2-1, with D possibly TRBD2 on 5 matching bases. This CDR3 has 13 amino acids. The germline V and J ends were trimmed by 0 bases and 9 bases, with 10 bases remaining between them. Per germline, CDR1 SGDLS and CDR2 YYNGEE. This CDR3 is CASSVVYSAEQFF. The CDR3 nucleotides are TGTGCCAGCAGCGTAGTATATAGCGCTGAGCAGTTCTTC.

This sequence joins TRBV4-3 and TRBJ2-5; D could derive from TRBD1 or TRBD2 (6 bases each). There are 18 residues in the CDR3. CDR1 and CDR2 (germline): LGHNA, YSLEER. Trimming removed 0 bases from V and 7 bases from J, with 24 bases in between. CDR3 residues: CASSQDPTGPGGRGTQYF. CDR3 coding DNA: TGCGCCAGCAGCCAAGACCCGACAGGCCCCGGGGGTAGAGGGACCCAGTACTTC.

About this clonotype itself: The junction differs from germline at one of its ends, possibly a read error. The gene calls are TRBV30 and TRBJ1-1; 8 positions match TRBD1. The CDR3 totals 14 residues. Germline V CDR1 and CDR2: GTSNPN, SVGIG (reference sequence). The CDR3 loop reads CAGSRDRRNTEAFF. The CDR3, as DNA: TGTGCCGGGAGTCGGGACAGGCGGAACACTGAAGCTTTCTTT.

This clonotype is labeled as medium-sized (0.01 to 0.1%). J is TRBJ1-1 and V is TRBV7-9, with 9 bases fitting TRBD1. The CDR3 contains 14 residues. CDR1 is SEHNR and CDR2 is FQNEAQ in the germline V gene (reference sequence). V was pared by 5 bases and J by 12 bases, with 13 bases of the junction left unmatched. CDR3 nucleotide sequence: TGTGCCAGCAGCCCAGAAGGGGACAGGGCCCACCCTTTCTTT. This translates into CASSPEGDRAHPFF.

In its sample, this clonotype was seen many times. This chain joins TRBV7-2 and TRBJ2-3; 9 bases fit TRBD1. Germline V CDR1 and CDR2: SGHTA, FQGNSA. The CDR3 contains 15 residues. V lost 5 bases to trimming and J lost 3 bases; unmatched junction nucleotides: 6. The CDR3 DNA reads TGTGCCAGCAGCCGGGGACAGGGCCCAACAGATACGCAGTATTTT. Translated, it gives CASSRGQGPTDTQYF.